The 20 T cell receptor beta chains below come from one sample, sequenced in a study of blood T cell repertoires in COVID-19. Clones were sequenced by immunoSEQ multiplex PCR, and TCRdb holds only the in-frame ones, with some missing. In the table there are over 100,000 clones, 86% of which are singletons. The sample comprised peripheral blood. The origin of the receptors is a man aged 35 to 55 with acute or convalescent COVID-19.

The chain is built from TRBV11-3 and TRBJ1-1; no definite D call. Per germline, CDR1 SGHNT and CDR2 YENEEA. The CDR3 runs 13 residues. Trimming left V 1 base short and J 1 base short, with 4 bases between. CDR3 amino acids: CASSLVQNTEAFF. The DNA of the CDR3 is TGTGCCAGCAGCTTAGTACAGAACACTGAAGCTTTCTTT. Based on the CDR3 plus reference TRBV11-3 and TRBJ1-1, the full variable domain is EAGVVQSPRYKIIEKKQPVAFWCNPISGHNTLYWYLQNLGQGPELLIRYENEEAVDDSQLPKDRFSAERLKGVDSTLKIQPAELGDSAVYLCASSLVQNTEAFFGQGTRLTVV.

By share, this clone ranks as medium-sized. The V gene is TRBV5-5, the J gene TRBJ1-1, with a weak D call TRBD1 (6 bases). Trimming took off 3 bases at V and 3 bases at J, with 15 bases between the two ends. Germline CDR1 and CDR2: SGHKS and YYEKEE (reference sequence). The CDR3 length is 15 residues. This CDR3 reads CASSSGWQGYTEAFF. The CDR3, as DNA: TGTGCCAGCAGCTCGGGGTGGCAGGGGTACACTGAAGCTTTCTTT.

V is TRBV6-5 and J is TRBJ1-4, with D tentatively TRBD1 (5 bases). This CDR3 is built from 13 residues. Trimming took off 6 bases at V and 8 bases at J, with 13 bases between the two ends. CDR1 and CDR2 from the germline V gene are MNHEY and SVGAGI. CDR3 in amino acids: CASRDNPREKLFF. CDR3 nucleotide sequence: TGTGCCAGCAGGGACAACCCAAGGGAAAAACTGTTTTTT.

This chain uses TRBV19 with TRBJ2-3; possible D gene TRBD1, 6 bases. The germline V and J ends were trimmed by 0 bases and 2 bases, with 9 bases remaining between them. The CDR3 has 15 amino acids. Germline CDR1 reads LNHDA; CDR2 reads SQIVND (reference sequence). The CDR3 bases are TGTGCCAGTAGTATAGAGGGACACTTCACAGATACGCAGTATTTT. Its protein product is CASSIEGHFTDTQYF.

J is TRBJ1-1 and V is TRBV12-3 or TRBV12-4, with unresolved D. V was cut by 7 bases and J by 4 bases, with 13 bases left in between. The CDR3 consists of 13 residues. The CDR3 is CASKGSGSTEAFF. The CDR3 DNA follows: TGTGCCAGCAAGGGCTCCGGGAGCACTGAAGCTTTCTTT.

The chain joins TRBV6-5 to TRBJ1-5, with 7 bases that match TRBD1. This CDR3 has 15 amino acids. The V and J ends lost 0 bases and 6 bases, in that order; junction bases with no gene match: 5. Per the germline V gene, CDR1 is MNHEY and CDR2 is SVGAGI. The CDR3 loop reads CASSYSRAGGQPQHF. CDR3 DNA sequence: TGTGCCAGCAGTTACTCGCGGGCAGGGGGTCAGCCCCAGCATTTT.

The chain links TRBV5-1 to TRBJ2-5; 7 bases align to TRBD2. V gave up 0 bases and J gave up 5 bases; unmatched junction bases: 4. The CDR3 is 14 amino acids. CDR1 and CDR2 (germline): SGHRS, YFSETQ. The DNA of the CDR3 is TGCGCCAGCAGCTTGGAGCGGGGCGCGGAGACCCAGTACTTC. Amino acid sequence: CASSLERGAETQYF.

The gene calls are TRBV20-1 and TRBJ2-1; tentative D call: TRBD1 (5 bases). Per germline, CDR1 DFQATT and CDR2 SNEGSKA (reference sequence). The CDR3 consists of 15 residues. V lost 3 bases to trimming and J lost 4 bases, with 16 bases between them. CDR3 DNA: TGCAGTGCTAGTCGAAGCCTCCGGACATACAATGAGCAGTTCTTC. It translates to CSASRSLRTYNEQFF.

This clone was recorded once. This chain joins TRBV24-1 and TRBJ1-4; weak D call: TRBD1 (5 bases). V lost 1 base and J lost 0, with 11 bases in between. The CDR3 runs to 17 residues. Germline CDR1 and CDR2: KGHDR and SFDVKD. In DNA, the CDR3 is TGTGCCACCAGTGATTTACGACAGTCAACAACTAATGAAAAACTGTTTTTT. Translation: CATSDLRQSTTNEKLFF.

V is TRBV6-1 and J is TRBJ1-6; tentative D call: TRBD1 (5 bases). The ends were cut back, 2 bases at V and 5 bases at J, with 13 bases in the middle. The CDR3 consists of 16 residues. Germline V CDR1 and CDR2: MNHNS, SASEGT. CDR3 protein: CASSEIVTADNSPLHF. DNA of the CDR3: TGTGCCAGCAGTGAAATTGTGACAGCAGATAATTCACCCCTCCACTTT.

The chain uses TRBV23-1 and TRBJ1-2, with 8 bases aligning to TRBD1. TRBV23-1 is given ORF status, its function remaining uncertain. The CDR3 loop spans 14 amino acids. With V trimmed by 3 bases and J by 8 bases, 8 bases remained unmatched. CDR3 DNA: TGCGCCAGCAGTCAGGCAGGGGGCGCCTGGGGCTACACCTTC. Translated, it gives CASSQAGGAWGYTF.

The chain employs TRBV18 and TRBJ1-4, with TRBD1 identical over 7 bases. This CDR3 comprises 17 residues. Trimming cost V 5 bases and J 0 bases; bases outside gene matches: 9. Germline CDR1 reads KGHSH; CDR2 reads LQKENI. Written as DNA, the CDR3 is TGTGCCAGCTCAGATCCGGGACAGCCTTCAACTAATGAAAAACTGTTTTTT. Translating it yields CASSDPGQPSTNEKLFF.

This clone came up a few times. V usage is TRBV11-2 and J usage is TRBJ2-5; 9 bases map to TRBD1. V shed 1 base and J 5 bases; nucleotides not matched to a gene: 5. The CDR3 consists of 15 residues. Germline loops: CDR1 SGHAT, CDR2 FQNNGV. The CDR3 spells CASSLGGTGSETQYF. CDR3 sequence (DNA): TGTGCCAGCAGCTTAGGAGGGACAGGGTCCGAGACCCAGTACTTC.

V usage is TRBV3-1 (or the pseudogene TRBV3-2) and J usage is TRBJ2-7, with unresolved D. The CDR3 runs to 13 residues. Trimming stripped 2 bases from V and 2 bases from J, with 7 bases between. From germline, CDR1 is LGHDT and CDR2 YNNKEL (reference sequence). CDR3 in DNA: TGTGCCAGCAGCCAACTTAAGCCCTACGAGCAGTACTTC. Residues: CASSQLKPYEQYF.

This clone was picked up one time. This chain connects TRBV9 to TRBJ2-7; D remains unclear. V lost 0 bases and J 0 bases, leaving 7 bases between the germline ends. The CDR3 has 14 residues. CDR1 is SGDLS, CDR2 YYNGEE, per germline. The CDR3: CASSVDTNSYEQYF. CDR3 nucleotides: TGTGCCAGCAGCGTAGATACAAACTCCTACGAGCAGTACTTC.

The rearrangement uses TRBV30 and TRBJ2-2, with a tentative D call TRBD1 (6 bases). CDR1 and CDR2 from the germline V gene are GTSNPN and SVGIG (reference sequence). This CDR3 comprises 14 residues. V shed 2 bases and J shed 2 bases, with 9 bases lying between them. This CDR3 is CAWSTGHNTGELFF. CDR3 nucleotides: TGTGCCTGGAGTACGGGACACAACACCGGGGAGCTGTTTTTT.

The J gene is TRBJ2-2, the V gene TRBV15; possibly TRBD2 for D (5 bases). Germline assignment: CDR1 LNHNV and CDR2 YYDKDF (reference sequence). The CDR3 is made up of 17 amino acids. V lost 0 bases and J 1 base, leaving 12 bases between the germline ends. The CDR3 DNA reads TGTGCCACCAGCAGAGATCCGGGGTTCTGGAACACCGGGGAGCTGTTTTTT. This sequence encodes CATSRDPGFWNTGELFF.

The chain couples TRBV24-1 to TRBJ2-1, with D unclear. The V and J ends lost 7 bases and 3 bases respectively, with 6 bases between them. Germline values: CDR1 KGHDR, CDR2 SFDVKD. CDR3 length: 12 residues. DNA of the CDR3: TGTGCCACCAGGGGCGACTACAATGAGCAGTTCTTC. It is translated as CATRGDYNEQFF.

On this clone itself: The sample contains more than one DNA sequence encoding this CDR3. This rearrangement joins TRBV15 to TRBJ1-3; no clear D gene. CDR1 and CDR2 (germline): LNHNV, YYDKDF (reference sequence). Trimming took off 1 base at V and 0 bases at J, with 7 bases between the two ends. The CDR3 sequence is 15 residues long. CDR3 amino acids: CATSRVGLSGNTIYF. The DNA for the CDR3 is TGTGCCACCAGCAGAGTTGGCCTCTCTGGAAACACCATATATTTT.

The chain carries TRBV27 and TRBJ1-1, with 10 bases that match TRBD1. Germline V gene lookup returns CDR1 MNHEY and CDR2 SMNVEV (reference sequence). Trimming removed 8 bases from V and 6 bases from J; junction bases left unmatched: 9. The CDR3 has 14 amino acids. DNA for the CDR3: TGTGCCAGCGGACAGGGGGTGGGATCGGCTGAAGCTTTCTTT. Encoded protein: CASGQGVGSAEAFF.